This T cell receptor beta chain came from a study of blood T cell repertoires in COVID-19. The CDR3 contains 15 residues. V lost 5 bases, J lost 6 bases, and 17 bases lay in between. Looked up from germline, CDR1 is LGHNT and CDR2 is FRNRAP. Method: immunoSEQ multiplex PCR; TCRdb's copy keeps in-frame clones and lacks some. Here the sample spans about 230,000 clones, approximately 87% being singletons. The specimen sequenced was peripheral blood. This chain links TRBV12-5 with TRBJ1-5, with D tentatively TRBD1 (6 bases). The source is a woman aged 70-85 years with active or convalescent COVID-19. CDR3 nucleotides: TGTGCTAGTGGTCCCGGGGGGGCCCGCGGTCAGCCCCAGCATTTT. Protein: CASGPGGARGQPQHF.